A selection of T cell receptor beta chains follows, all from one sample in a study of beta chain features in type 1 diabetes. Method: immunoSEQ multiplex PCR; TCRdb's copy keeps in-frame clones and lacks some. Altogether 100,000 to 150,000 clones are present, roughly a sixth being singletons, with the ten largest covering roughly 2.6%. The sequencing input was central memory CD4+ T cells from blood. These receptors were collected from a man between 18 and 35 years old with type 1 diabetes. Each CDR3 is given with its conserved first and last residue. A D gene is named only where the DNA matches it firmly. The size field is filled for only some rows; it gives once, few, many or a size class.

-,TRBV7-8,TRBJ1-1,few,CASSRLNTEAFF,TGTGCCAGCAGCCGACTGAACACTGAAGCTTTCTTT
-,TRBV6-6,TRBJ2-4,-,CASGKSGSIQYF,TGTGCCAGCGGAAAATCTGGGAGCATTCAGTACTTC
-,TRBV15,TRBJ2-7,-,CATSSITVSVYEQYF,TGTGCCACCAGCAGTATTACAGTTTCAGTTTACGAGCAGTACTTC
-,TRBV2,TRBJ1-2,few,CASTPQDGYTF,TGTGCCAGCACTCCCCAGGATGGCTACACCTTC
-,TRBV27,TRBJ2-1,-,CASRDLAPGRDEQFF,TGTGCCAGCAGAGATCTAGCGCCCGGCAGGGATGAGCAGTTCTTC
TRBD1,TRBV30,TRBJ1-5,few,CAWSGISGGLSNQPQHF,TGTGCCTGGAGTGGGATTTCAGGGGGCCTCAGCAATCAGCCCCAGCATTTT
-,TRBV7-2,TRBJ1-6,-,CASSLGVFGSPLHF,TGTGCCAGCAGCTTAGGAGTATTCGGGTCACCCCTCCACTTT
-,TRBV7-2,TRBJ2-7,few,CASSPVRSGSYEQYF,TGTGCCAGCAGCCCAGTCCGGAGCGGGTCCTACGAGCAGTACTTC
-,TRBV27,TRBJ2-5,few,CASSFRRQETQYF,TGTGCCAGCAGTTTTCGCAGACAAGAGACCCAGTACTTC
TRBD2,TRBV6-1,TRBJ2-1,-,CASSPSGGAINEQFF,TGTGCCAGCAGTCCTAGCGGGGGGGCAATCAATGAGCAGTTCTTC
TRBD2,TRBV4-3,TRBJ2-3,few,CASSQDDTSGGYTDTQYF,TGCGCCAGCAGCCAGGATGATACTAGCGGGGGTTACACAGATACGCAGTATTTT
-,TRBV7-9,TRBJ2-5,-,CASSLQGQYQETQYF,TGTGCCAGCAGCTTACAGGGGCAGTACCAAGAGACCCAGTACTTC
-,TRBV5-1,TRBJ2-5,few,CASSRGLQETQYF,TGCGCCAGCAGTAGGGGCCTCCAAGAGACCCAGTACTTC
TRBD2,TRBV7-6,TRBJ2-3,-,CASSLAAGSTDTQYF,TGTGCCAGCAGCTTAGCAGCGGGGAGCACAGATACGCAGTATTTT
-,TRBV7-9,TRBJ2-1,-,CASSPTGQGSSYNEQFF,TGTGCCAGCAGCCCCACTGGTCAGGGGAGCTCCTACAATGAGCAGTTCTTC
TRBD1,TRBV29-1,TRBJ1-1,few,CSTSQGWGMNTEAFF,TGCAGCACATCACAGGGGTGGGGGATGAACACTGAAGCTTTCTTT
-,TRBV6-5,TRBJ1-1,-,CASSLETNTEAFF,TGTGCCAGCAGTTTGGAGACGAACACTGAAGCTTTCTTT
TRBD2,TRBV7-2,TRBJ2-1,-,CASSLAIGGSSYNEQFF,TGTGCCAGCAGCTTAGCAATAGGCGGGAGTTCCTACAATGAGCAGTTCTTC
TRBD1,TRBV7-2,TRBJ1-2,few,CASSSGQVYGYTF,TGTGCCAGCAGCTCCGGACAGGTTTATGGCTACACCTTC
TRBD2,TRBV4-3,TRBJ2-1,few,CASSQDGLWRGATPSPYNEQFF,TGCGCCAGCAGCCAAGATGGGCTCTGGCGGGGGGCCACACCCAGCCCCTACAATGAGCAGTTCTTC
-,TRBV4-1,TRBJ1-2,few,CASSLGQQAVYGYTF,TGCGCCAGCAGCCTCGGACAACAGGCTGTCTATGGCTACACCTTC
TRBD2,TRBV7-2,TRBJ2-4,few,CASSTGGPAKNIQYF,TGTGCCAGCAGCACGGGAGGGCCAGCCAAAAACATTCAGTACTTC
-,TRBV19,TRBJ1-2,-,CASRADSYGYGYTF,TGTGCCAGTAGAGCGGACAGTTACGGGTATGGCTACACCTTC
-,TRBV9,TRBJ1-1,-,CASSLTRRSWTEAFF,TGTGCCAGCAGCTTAACACGGCGGAGTTGGACTGAAGCTTTCTTT
-,TRBV2,TRBJ2-5,-,CASSVVTTETQYF,TGTGCCAGCAGTGTAGTGACAACGGAGACCCAGTACTTC
TRBD2,TRBV30,TRBJ2-1,-,CAWIKLATNEQFF,TGTGCCTGGATAAAACTAGCGACCAATGAGCAGTTCTTC
-,TRBV7-9,TRBJ2-7,many,CASSSRDNLIEQYF,TGTGCCAGCAGCTCCCGGGACAACTTAATCGAGCAGTACTTC
-,TRBV20-1,TRBJ2-7,few,CSGEGINEQYF,TGCAGTGGTGAGGGGATTAACGAGCAGTACTTC
TRBD1,TRBV30,TRBJ1-2,-,CAWSVLRDSGNYGYTF,TGTGCCTGGAGTGTACTCCGGGACAGCGGTAACTATGGCTACACCTTC
-,TRBV30,TRBJ2-5,few,CAWSVRERETQYF,TGTGCCTGGAGTGTGAGGGAGCGGGAGACCCAGTACTTC
-,TRBV7-2,TRBJ1-3,-,CASSSQPGNTIYF,TGTGCCAGCAGCTCGCAACCTGGAAACACCATATATTTT
-,TRBV7-2,TRBJ1-5,-,CASSLEPLQGGNQPQHF,TGTGCCAGCAGCTTAGAGCCCCTCCAAGGGGGCAATCAGCCCCAGCATTTT
-,TRBV19,TRBJ2-6,few,CASSFWANVLTF,TGTGCCAGTAGTTTCTGGGCCAACGTCCTGACTTTC
-,TRBV2,TRBJ2-3,-,CASSRQELFTDTQYF,TGTGCCAGTAGCAGACAGGAGCTATTCACAGATACGCAGTATTTT
-,TRBV5-1,TRBJ1-2,-,CASRESYGYTF,TGCGCCAGCAGGGAGTCCTATGGCTACACCTTC
TRBD1,TRBV7-9,TRBJ1-1,many,CASSPQGANTEAFF,TGTGCCAGCAGCCCTCAGGGGGCGAACACTGAAGCTTTCTTT